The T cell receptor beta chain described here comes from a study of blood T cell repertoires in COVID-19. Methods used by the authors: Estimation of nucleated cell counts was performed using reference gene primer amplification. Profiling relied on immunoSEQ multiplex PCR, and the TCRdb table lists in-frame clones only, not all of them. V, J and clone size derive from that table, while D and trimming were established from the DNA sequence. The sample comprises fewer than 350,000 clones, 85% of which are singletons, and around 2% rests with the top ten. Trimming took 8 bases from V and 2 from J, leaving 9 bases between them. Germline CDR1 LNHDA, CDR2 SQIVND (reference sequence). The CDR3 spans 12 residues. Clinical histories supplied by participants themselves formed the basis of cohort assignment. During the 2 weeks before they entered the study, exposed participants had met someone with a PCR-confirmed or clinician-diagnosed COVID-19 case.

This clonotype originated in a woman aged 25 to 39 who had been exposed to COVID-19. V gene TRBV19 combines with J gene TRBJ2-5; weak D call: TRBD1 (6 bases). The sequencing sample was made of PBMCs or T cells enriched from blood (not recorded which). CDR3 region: CASADRQETQYF. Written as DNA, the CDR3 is TGTGCCAGTGCGGACAGACAAGAGACCCAGTACTTC.